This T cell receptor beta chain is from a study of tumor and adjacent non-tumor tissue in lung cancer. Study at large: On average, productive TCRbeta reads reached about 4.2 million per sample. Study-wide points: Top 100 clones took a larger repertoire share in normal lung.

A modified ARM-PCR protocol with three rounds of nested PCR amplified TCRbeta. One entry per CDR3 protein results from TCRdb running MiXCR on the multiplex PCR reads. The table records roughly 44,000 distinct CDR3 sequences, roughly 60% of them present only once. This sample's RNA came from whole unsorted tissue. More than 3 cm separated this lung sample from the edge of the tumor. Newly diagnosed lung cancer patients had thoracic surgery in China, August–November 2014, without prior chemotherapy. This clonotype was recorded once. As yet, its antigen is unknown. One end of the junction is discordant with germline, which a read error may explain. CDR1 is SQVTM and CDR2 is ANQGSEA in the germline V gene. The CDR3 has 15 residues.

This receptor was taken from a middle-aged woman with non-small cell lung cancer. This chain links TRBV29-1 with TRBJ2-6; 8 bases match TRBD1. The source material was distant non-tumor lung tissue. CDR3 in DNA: TGCAGTATTGATTCAGGGGGCTCTGGGGCCAACGTCCCGACTTTC. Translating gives CSIDSGGSGANVPTF.